This is a list of T cell receptor beta chains from one sample in a study of T cell changes during pregnancy in multiple sclerosis. The table came from immunoSEQ multiplex PCR; TCRdb's copy has only in-frame clones and leaves some out. The table records over 90,000 clones, 90% of them present only once. The sample was peripheral blood, taken in the second trimester of pregnancy. The receptors shown here come from a female donor in good health, enrolled as a control in a pregnancy study. Both conserved end residues are part of each CDR3. A D gene is named only where the DNA matches it firmly. Clone sizes are given selectively: once, few, many, or a class where the clone is expanded.

j_call	d_call	cdr3_length	clone_size	v_call	cdr3_aa	cdr3_nt
TRBJ1-6	.	13	.	TRBV25-1	CASSEGQYSPLHF	TGTGCCAGCAGTGAAGGGCAATATTCACCCCTCCACTTT
TRBJ1-2	.	13	once	TRBV5-4	CASSLGGGVGYTF	TGTGCCAGCAGCTTGGGCGGGGGGGTCGGCTACACCTTC
TRBJ2-3	.	15	.	TRBV5-1	CASSLDQGRADTQYF	TGCGCCAGCAGCTTGGATCAGGGGCGGGCAGATACGCAGTATTTT
TRBJ2-1	TRBD2	15	.	TRBV5-4	CASSATSGEYAEQFF	TGTGCCAGCAGCGCGACTAGCGGGGAATACGCTGAGCAGTTCTTC
TRBJ1-1	.	15	.	TRBV27	CASSLTAGANTEAFF	TGTGCCAGCAGTTTGACGGCAGGGGCGAACACTGAAGCTTTCTTT
TRBJ1-2	.	12	.	TRBV19	CASSRRVEGYTF	TGTGCCAGTAGCAGACGGGTGGAGGGCTACACCTTC
TRBJ1-5	TRBD1	16	.	TRBV30	CAWSPPRTGINQPQHF	TGTGCCTGGAGTCCCCCCCGGACAGGAATAAATCAGCCCCAGCATTTT
TRBJ1-3	TRBD1	16	.	TRBV7-2	CASSLNRGDFGNTIYF	TGTGCCAGCAGCTTAAACAGGGGCGACTTTGGAAACACCATATATTTT
TRBJ2-7	TRBD1	13	.	TRBV18	CASSPQGAGEQYF	TGTGCCAGCTCACCGCAGGGGGCAGGAGAGCAGTACTTC
TRBJ2-7	TRBD1	16	.	TRBV18	CASSPTGGHDPYEQYF	TGTGCCAGCTCACCAACAGGGGGCCATGATCCCTACGAGCAGTACTTC
TRBJ2-1	TRBD2	15	.	TRBV9	CASSVRLAGGNEQFF	TGTGCCAGCAGCGTGCGACTAGCGGGAGGCAATGAGCAGTTCTTC
TRBJ2-1	.	16	.	TRBV4-1	CASSQDQGGSYNEQFF	TGCGCCAGCAGCCAAGATCAAGGGGGCTCCTACAATGAGCAGTTCTTC
TRBJ2-1	TRBD1	14	.	TRBV4-1	CASSQGQGGNEQFF	TGCGCCAGCAGCCAGGGACAGGGGGGCAATGAGCAGTTCTTC
TRBJ2-1	TRBD2	22	.	TRBV4-3	CASSQVRRGLAGVHFSYNEQFF	TGCGCCAGCAGCCAAGTGAGAAGGGGACTAGCGGGAGTCCACTTCTCCTACAATGAGCAGTTCTTC
TRBJ2-7	.	14	.	TRBV7-8	CASSGGQFAYEQYF	TGTGCCAGCAGCGGCGGACAATTCGCCTACGAGCAGTACTTC
TRBJ2-1	TRBD2	13	.	TRBV28	CASLAGDSNEQFF	TGTGCCAGCCTAGCGGGAGACTCCAATGAGCAGTTCTTC
TRBJ2-7	TRBD2	16	once	TRBV27	CASSDIGTSGDYEQYF	TGTGCCAGCAGCGATATAGGGACTAGCGGGGACTACGAGCAGTACTTC
TRBJ1-2	.	16	.	TRBV9	CASSGWGGAGDYGYTF	TGTGCCAGCAGCGGATGGGGGGGGGCAGGAGACTATGGCTACACCTTC
TRBJ2-7	TRBD2	18	once	TRBV4-3	CASSQDGPSGSASYEQYF	TGCGCCAGCAGCCAAGATGGACCTAGCGGGAGCGCTTCCTACGAGCAGTACTTC
TRBJ2-3	.	13	.	TRBV19	CASSYRVVDTQYF	TGTGCCAGTAGTTACAGGGTGGTAGATACGCAGTATTTT
TRBJ2-7	.	14	.	TRBV7-8	CASRPSRGAREQYF	TGTGCCAGCAGACCTAGTCGGGGGGCAAGAGAGCAGTACTTC
TRBJ2-7	.	14	.	TRBV7-9	CASSLVGSSYEQYF	TGTGCCAGCAGCTTAGTGGGGAGTAGCTACGAGCAGTACTTC